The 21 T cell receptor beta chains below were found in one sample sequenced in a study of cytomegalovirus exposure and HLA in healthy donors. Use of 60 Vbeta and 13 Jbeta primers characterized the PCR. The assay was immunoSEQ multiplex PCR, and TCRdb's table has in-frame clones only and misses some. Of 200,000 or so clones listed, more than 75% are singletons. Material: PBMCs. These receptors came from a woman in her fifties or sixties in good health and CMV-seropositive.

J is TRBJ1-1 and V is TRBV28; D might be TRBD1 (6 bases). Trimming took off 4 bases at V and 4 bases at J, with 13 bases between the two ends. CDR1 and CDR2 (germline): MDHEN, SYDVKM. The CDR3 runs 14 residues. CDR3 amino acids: CASSSYEDSTEAFF. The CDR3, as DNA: TGTGCCAGCAGTTCATACGAGGACAGCACTGAAGCTTTCTTT.

CDR3 protein: CASSPGTSGLTDTQYF. The DNA of the CDR3 is TGTGCCAGCTCACCAGGGACTAGCGGACTCACAGATACGCAGTATTTT. The V call is TRBV18, the J call TRBJ2-3; 11 nucleotides agree with TRBD2. The CDR3 has 16 residues. CDR1 KGHSH and CDR2 LQKENI come from the germline V gene. With 2 bases clipped from V and 2 bases from J, the junction kept 3 bases outside the gene matches. The whole variable domain, remainder taken from reference TRBV18 and TRBJ2-3, is NAGVMQNPRHLVRRRGQEARLRCSPMKGHSHVYWYRQLPEEGLKFMVYLQKENIIDESGMPKERFSAEFPKEGPSILRIQQVVRGDSAAYFCASSPGTSGLTDTQYFGPGTRLTVL.

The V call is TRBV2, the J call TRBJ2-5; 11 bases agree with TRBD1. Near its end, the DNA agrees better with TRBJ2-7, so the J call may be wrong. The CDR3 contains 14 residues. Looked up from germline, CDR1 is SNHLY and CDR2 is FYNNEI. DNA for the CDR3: TGTGCCAGCTTTTCTGGACAGGGGGCGTACGAGCAGTACTTC. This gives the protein CASFSGQGAYEQYF.

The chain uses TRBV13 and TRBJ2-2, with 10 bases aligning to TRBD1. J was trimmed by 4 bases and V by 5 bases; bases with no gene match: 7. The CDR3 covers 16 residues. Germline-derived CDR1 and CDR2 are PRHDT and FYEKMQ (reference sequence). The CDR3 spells CASSRQGALGTGELFF. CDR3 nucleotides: TGTGCCAGCAGCCGACAGGGGGCGCTGGGCACCGGGGAGCTGTTTTTT.

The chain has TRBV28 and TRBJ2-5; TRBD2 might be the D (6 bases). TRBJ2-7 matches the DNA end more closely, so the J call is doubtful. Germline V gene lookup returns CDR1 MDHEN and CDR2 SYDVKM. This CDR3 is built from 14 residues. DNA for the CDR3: TGTGCCAGCAGTTCGGCGGGACCACCCTACGAGCAGTACTTC. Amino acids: CASSSAGPPYEQYF.

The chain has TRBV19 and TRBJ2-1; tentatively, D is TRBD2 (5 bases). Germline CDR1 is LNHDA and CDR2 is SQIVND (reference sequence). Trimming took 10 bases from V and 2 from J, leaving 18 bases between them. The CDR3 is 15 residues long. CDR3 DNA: TGTGCCACTCGGGGAAACTTGGGGACCTACAATGAGCAGTTCTTC. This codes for CATRGNLGTYNEQFF.

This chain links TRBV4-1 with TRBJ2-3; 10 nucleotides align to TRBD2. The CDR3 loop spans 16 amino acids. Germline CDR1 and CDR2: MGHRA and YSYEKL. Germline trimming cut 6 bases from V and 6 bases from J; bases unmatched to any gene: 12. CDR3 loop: CASRNEFLAGADTQYF. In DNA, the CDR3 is TGCGCCAGCAGGAATGAATTTCTAGCGGGGGCGGATACGCAGTATTTT.

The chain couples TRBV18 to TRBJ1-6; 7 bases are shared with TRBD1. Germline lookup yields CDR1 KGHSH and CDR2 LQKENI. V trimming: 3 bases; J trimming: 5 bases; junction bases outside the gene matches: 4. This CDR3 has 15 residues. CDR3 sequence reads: CASSPTGQNNSPLHF. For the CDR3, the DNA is TGTGCCAGCTCACCGACGGGACAGAATAATTCACCCCTCCACTTT. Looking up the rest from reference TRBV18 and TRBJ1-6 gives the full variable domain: NAGVMQNPRHLVRRRGQEARLRCSPMKGHSHVYWYRQLPEEGLKFMVYLQKENIIDESGMPKERFSAEFPKEGPSILRIQQVVRGDSAAYFCASSPTGQNNSPLHFGNGTRLTVT.

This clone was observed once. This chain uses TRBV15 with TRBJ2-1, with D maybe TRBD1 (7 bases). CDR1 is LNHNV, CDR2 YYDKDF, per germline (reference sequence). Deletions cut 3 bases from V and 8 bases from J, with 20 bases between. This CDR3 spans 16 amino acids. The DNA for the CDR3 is TGTGCCACCAGCAGGGGGGGCAGGGGGTTTTTGGATGAGCAGTTCTTC. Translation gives CATSRGGRGFLDEQFF.

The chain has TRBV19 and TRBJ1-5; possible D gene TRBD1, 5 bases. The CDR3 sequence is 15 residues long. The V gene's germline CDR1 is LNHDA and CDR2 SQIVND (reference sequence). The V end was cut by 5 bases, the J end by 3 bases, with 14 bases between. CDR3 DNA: TGTGCCAGTAGTGGGCGACAGCTCCTCAATCAGCCCCAGCATTTT. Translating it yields CASSGRQLLNQPQHF.

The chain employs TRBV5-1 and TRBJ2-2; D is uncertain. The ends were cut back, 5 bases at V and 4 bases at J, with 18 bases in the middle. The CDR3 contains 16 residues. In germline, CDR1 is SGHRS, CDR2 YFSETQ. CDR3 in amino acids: CASRLGWVSSTGELFF. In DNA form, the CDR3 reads TGCGCCAGCAGACTTGGGTGGGTTAGCAGCACCGGGGAGCTGTTTTTT.

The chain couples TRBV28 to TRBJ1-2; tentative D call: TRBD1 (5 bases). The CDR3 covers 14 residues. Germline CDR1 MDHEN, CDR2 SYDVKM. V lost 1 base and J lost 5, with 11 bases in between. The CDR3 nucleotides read TGTGCCAGCAGTTTATTCGGGGGGGGATATGGCTACACCTTC. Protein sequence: CASSLFGGGYGYTF.

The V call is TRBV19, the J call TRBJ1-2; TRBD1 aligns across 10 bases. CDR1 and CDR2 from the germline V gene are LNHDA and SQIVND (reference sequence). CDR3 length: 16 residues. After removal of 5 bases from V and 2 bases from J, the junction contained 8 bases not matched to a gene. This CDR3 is CASSASLGQGNYGYTF. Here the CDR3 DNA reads TGTGCCAGTAGTGCCTCTCTGGGACAGGGGAACTATGGCTACACCTTC.

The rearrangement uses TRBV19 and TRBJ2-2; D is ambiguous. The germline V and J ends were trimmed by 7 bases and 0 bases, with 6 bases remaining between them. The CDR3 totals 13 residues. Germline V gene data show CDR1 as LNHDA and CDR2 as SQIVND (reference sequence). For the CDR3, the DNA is TGTGCCAGTACCCACACGAACACCGGGGAGCTGTTTTTT. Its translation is CASTHTNTGELFF.

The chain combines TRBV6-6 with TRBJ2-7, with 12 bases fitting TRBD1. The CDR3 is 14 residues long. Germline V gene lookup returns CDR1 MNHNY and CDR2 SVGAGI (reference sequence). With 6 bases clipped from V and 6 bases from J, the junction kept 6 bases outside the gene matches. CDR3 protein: CASSWGQGAGEQYF. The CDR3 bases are TGTGCCAGCAGCTGGGGACAGGGGGCTGGCGAGCAGTACTTC.

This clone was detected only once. CDR3 nucleotide sequence: TGTGCCAGCAGCCCGGGGTACAATGAGCAGTTCTTC. Protein: CASSPGYNEQFF. This chain links TRBV2 with TRBJ2-1, with a weak D call TRBD2 (5 bases). The CDR3 is made up of 12 amino acids. Germline CDR1 is SNHLY and CDR2 is FYNNEI. V gave up 6 bases and J gave up 4 bases, with 7 bases separating them.

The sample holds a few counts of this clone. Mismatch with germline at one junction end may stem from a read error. This CDR3 is CASSYRPGQGSIKGYTF. As DNA, the CDR3 is TGTGCTAGCAGCTATCGACCGGGACAGGGGTCGATAAAGGGCTACACCTTC. The genes are TRBV7-7 and TRBJ1-2, with 10 bases matching TRBD1. There are 17 residues in the CDR3. Germline V gives CDR1 SSHAT, CDR2 FNYEAQ (reference sequence).

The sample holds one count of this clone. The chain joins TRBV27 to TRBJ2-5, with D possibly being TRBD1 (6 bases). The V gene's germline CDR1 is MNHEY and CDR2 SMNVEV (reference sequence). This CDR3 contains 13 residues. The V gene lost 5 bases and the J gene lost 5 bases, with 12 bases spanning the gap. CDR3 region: CASSTRQGETQYF. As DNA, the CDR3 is TGTGCCAGCAGTACGAGGCAGGGGGAGACCCAGTACTTC.

CDR3 region: CAWSTGMNTGELFF. The CDR3 DNA reads as TGTGCCTGGAGTACGGGTATGAACACCGGGGAGCTGTTTTTT. The chain employs TRBV30 and TRBJ2-2; D remains ambiguous. V was trimmed by 2 bases and J by 1 base, leaving 8 bases between them. Per germline, CDR1 GTSNPN and CDR2 SVGIG (reference sequence). This CDR3 is built from 14 residues.

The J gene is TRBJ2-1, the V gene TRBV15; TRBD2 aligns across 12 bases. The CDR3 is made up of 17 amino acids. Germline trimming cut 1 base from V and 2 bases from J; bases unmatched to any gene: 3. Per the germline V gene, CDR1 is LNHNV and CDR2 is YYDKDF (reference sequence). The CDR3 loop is CATSRGLAGAAYNEQFF. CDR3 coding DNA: TGTGCCACCAGCAGAGGACTAGCGGGGGCAGCCTACAATGAGCAGTTCTTC.

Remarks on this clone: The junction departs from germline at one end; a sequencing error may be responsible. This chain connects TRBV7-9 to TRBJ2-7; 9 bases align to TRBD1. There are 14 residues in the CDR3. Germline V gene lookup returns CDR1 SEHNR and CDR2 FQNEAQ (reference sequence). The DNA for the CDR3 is TGTTCCAGCAGCCCAGGGACAGGGATGTACGAGCAGTACTTC. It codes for CSSSPGTGMYEQYF.